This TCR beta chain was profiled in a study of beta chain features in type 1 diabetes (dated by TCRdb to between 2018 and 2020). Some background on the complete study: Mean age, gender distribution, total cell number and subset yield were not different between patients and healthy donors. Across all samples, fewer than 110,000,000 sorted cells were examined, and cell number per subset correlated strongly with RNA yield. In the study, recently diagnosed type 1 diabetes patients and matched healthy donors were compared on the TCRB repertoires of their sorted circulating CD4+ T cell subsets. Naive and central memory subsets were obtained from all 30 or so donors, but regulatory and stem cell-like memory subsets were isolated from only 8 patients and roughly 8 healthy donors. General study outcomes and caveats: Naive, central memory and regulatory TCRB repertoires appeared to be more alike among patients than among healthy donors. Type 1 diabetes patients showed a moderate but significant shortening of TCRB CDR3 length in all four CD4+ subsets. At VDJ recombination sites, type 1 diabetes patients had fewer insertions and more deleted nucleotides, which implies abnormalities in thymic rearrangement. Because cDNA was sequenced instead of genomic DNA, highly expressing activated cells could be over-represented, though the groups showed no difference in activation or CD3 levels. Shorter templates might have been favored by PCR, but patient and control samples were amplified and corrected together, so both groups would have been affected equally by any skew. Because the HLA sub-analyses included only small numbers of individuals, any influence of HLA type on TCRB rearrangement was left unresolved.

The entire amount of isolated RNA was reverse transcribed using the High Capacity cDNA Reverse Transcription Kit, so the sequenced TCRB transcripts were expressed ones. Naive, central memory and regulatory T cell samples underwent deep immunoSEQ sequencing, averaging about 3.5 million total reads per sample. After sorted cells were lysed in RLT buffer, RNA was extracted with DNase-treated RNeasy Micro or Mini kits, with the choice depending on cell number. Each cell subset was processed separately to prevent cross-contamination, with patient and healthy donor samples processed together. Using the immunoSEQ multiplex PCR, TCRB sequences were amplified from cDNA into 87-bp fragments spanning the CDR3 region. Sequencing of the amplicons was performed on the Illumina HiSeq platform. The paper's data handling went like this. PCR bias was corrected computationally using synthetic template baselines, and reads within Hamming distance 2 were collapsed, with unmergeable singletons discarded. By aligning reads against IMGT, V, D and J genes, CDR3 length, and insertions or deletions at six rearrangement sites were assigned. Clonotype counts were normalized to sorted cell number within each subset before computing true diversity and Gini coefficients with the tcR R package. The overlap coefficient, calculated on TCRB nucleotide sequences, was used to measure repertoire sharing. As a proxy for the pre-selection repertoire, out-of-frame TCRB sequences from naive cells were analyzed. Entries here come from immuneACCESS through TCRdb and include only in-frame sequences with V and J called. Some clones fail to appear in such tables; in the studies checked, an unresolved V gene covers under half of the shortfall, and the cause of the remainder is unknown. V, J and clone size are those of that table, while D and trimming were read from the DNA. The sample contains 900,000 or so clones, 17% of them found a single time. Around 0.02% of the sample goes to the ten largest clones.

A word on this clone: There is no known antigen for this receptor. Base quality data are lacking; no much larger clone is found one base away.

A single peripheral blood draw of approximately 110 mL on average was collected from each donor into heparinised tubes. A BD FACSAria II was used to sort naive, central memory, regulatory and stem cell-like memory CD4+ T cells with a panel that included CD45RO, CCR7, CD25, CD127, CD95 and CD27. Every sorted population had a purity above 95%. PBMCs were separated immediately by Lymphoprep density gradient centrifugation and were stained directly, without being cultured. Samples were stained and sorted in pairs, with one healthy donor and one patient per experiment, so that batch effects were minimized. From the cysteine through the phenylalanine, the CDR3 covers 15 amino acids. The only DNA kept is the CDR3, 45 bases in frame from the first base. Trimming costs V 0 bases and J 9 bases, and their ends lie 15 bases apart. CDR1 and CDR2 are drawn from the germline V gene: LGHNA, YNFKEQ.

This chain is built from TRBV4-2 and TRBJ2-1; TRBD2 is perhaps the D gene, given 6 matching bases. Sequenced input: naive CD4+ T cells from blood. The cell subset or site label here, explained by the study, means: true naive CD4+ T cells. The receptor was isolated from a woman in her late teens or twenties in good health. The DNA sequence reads TGTGCCAGCAGCCAAGATAACGGGGGAGGTGGTGAGCAGTTCTTC. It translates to CASSQDNGGGGEQFF.